This T cell receptor (beta chain) was captured by sequencing in a study of low-dose radiotherapy and immunotherapy resistance in tumors. About the research overall: Doses of 0.5 Gy per fraction every 2 weeks, totaling 6.5 Gy, went to Cohort 1. On an every-two-weeks schedule, patients received intravenous nivolumab 240 mg, along with ipilimumab 1 mg/kg every six weeks.

As to time point: before trial treatment. Ipilimumab, nivolumab, aspirin, low-dose cyclophosphamide and low-dose radiotherapy were administered to donors. Primers used for first-strand cDNA, a TRAV- and TRBV-specific set, covered both alpha and beta chains. With a constant-region primer and a V-primer adapter, TCRs were subjected to roughly 18 PCR cycles of amplification. TCRdb used MiXCR to reprocess the reads, holding one entry per CDR3 protein. The data hold tens of thousands of distinct CDR3 sequences, with roughly a sixth observed a single time. This clonotype was recorded many times. This CDR3 spans 15 amino acids. Germline V gene lookup returns CDR1 SGHVS and CDR2 FNYEAQ. V was shortened by 1 base and J by 4 bases, with 14 bases between the two germline ends.

Sequenced here: PBMCs, sampled before treatment. The gene calls are TRBV7-6 and TRBJ2-7, with TRBD1 as a possible D gene (6 bases). The clonotype was recovered from a male donor with prostate cancer. CDR3 in DNA: TGTGCCAGCAGCTTAGGAGGACAGTTTGCATACGAGCAGTACTTC. The encoded protein is CASSLGGQFAYEQYF.